The 14 T cell receptor beta chains reported below all come from one sample, sequenced in a study of blood T cell repertoires in COVID-19. Sequencing was performed with immunoSEQ multiplex PCR; in TCRdb, only in-frame clones are kept and a portion is missing. The sample holds over 100,000 clones, 84% seen once. The sample consisted of peripheral blood. These receptors originate from an older woman with acute or convalescent COVID-19.

The rearrangement uses TRBV10-2 and TRBJ1-3, with D hard to call. Between the trimmed V and J ends, which lost 2 bases and 4 bases, there was a span of 9 bases. The CDR3 totals 14 residues. The germline gives CDR1 WSHSY, CDR2 SAAADI. CDR3 protein: CASSEPPIGNTIYF. CDR3 in DNA: TGCGCCAGCAGTGAGCCCCCCATCGGAAACACCATATATTTT.

This clone was found once. The chain links TRBV28 to TRBJ1-6, with 9 bases lining up with TRBD1. The trim removed 6 bases at V and 11 bases at J, leaving 5 bases unmatched. The CDR3 spans 13 residues. The germline CDR1 and CDR2 sequences are MDHEN and SYDVKM. The CDR3 loop is CASRFTGGPPLHF. The CDR3 nucleotides are TGTGCCAGCAGGTTTACAGGGGGCCCACCCCTCCACTTT.

This chain joins TRBV7-9 and TRBJ1-3, with D unclear. This CDR3 region has 12 residues. In germline, CDR1 is SEHNR, CDR2 FQNEAQ (reference sequence). The V gene lost 6 bases and the J gene lost 2 bases, with 5 bases spanning the gap. CDR3 residues: CASRSAGNTIYF. The CDR3 bases are TGTGCCAGCAGGTCCGCTGGAAACACCATATATTTT.

The V gene is TRBV2, the J gene TRBJ1-5; 9 positions match TRBD1. CDR1 and CDR2 (germline): SNHLY, FYNNEI. V was pared by 7 bases and J by 8 bases, with 9 bases of the junction left unmatched. CDR3 length equals 14 residues. CDR3 region: CASTAQGAGEPQHF. The CDR3 DNA reads TGTGCCAGCACGGCACAGGGGGCTGGAGAGCCCCAGCATTTT.

J is TRBJ1-1 and V is TRBV6-5; D unclear. The germline CDR1 and CDR2 sequences are MNHEY and SVGAGI. Trimming pared 8 bases from V and 1 base from J, leaving 11 bases between. The CDR3 extends over 13 amino acids. The CDR3 here is CASSGEENTEAFF. Here the CDR3 DNA reads TGTGCCAGCTCTGGTGAGGAGAACACTGAAGCTTTCTTT.

J is TRBJ1-5 and V is TRBV6-5, with D possibly being TRBD1 (6 bases). Germline values: CDR1 MNHEY, CDR2 SVGAGI. The CDR3 consists of 14 residues. Written as DNA, the CDR3 is TGTGCAGGGGGGGGACACTTTAGCAATCAGCCCCAGCATTTT. As protein: CAGGGHFSNQPQHF.

The chain couples TRBV18 to TRBJ2-7; the D gene is possibly TRBD2 (5 bases). V was shortened by 2 bases and J by 3 bases, with 11 bases between the two germline ends. This CDR3 region has 14 residues. Germline lookup yields CDR1 KGHSH and CDR2 LQKENI. DNA of the CDR3: TGTGCCAGCTCACCATACGACGGGAACTACGAGCAGTACTTC. Translating gives CASSPYDGNYEQYF.

The V and J genes are TRBV27 and TRBJ1-4; tentative D call: TRBD1 (5 bases). The V gene's germline CDR1 is MNHEY and CDR2 SMNVEV (reference sequence). There are 14 residues in the CDR3. Trimming shortened V by 6 bases and J by 4 bases, and 12 bases separated the two germline ends. The DNA for the CDR3 is TGTGCCAGCAGCGGGCGGGGGGTTAATGAAAAACTGTTTTTT. Protein: CASSGRGVNEKLFF. Looking up the rest from reference TRBV27 and TRBJ1-4 gives the full variable domain: EAQVTQNPRYLITVTGKKLTVTCSQNMNHEYMSWYRQDPGLGLRQIYYSMNVEVTDKGDVPEGYKVSRKEKRNFPLILESPSPNQTSLYFCASSGRGVNEKLFFGSGTQLSVL.

This clone was seen a handful of times. This chain joins TRBV3-1 (or the pseudogene TRBV3-2) and TRBJ1-1; D not resolved. The CDR3 sequence is 14 residues long. Between the trimmed V and J ends, which lost 1 base and 1 base, there was a span of 7 bases. The V gene's germline CDR1 is LGHDT and CDR2 YNNKEL (reference sequence). The CDR3 DNA is TGTGCCAGCAGCCAAGTGAGAGGGAACACTGAAGCTTTCTTT. Its protein product is CASSQVRGNTEAFF.

The genes are TRBV5-1 and TRBJ2-2; 8 bases align to TRBD1. Unmatched junction bases numbered 4, after V lost 6 bases and J lost 6 bases. Germline V gene lookup returns CDR1 SGHRS and CDR2 YFSETQ. This CDR3 is built from 13 residues. The CDR3 sequence is CASTSGGAGELFF. As DNA, the CDR3 is TGCGCCAGCACCTCAGGGGGCGCCGGGGAGCTGTTTTTT.

The CDR3 DNA is TGTGCCAGCAGCACGGACAGGGGGTTTGCTAATGAAAAACTGTTTTTT. Translation gives CASSTDRGFANEKLFF. V usage is TRBV7-9 and J usage is TRBJ1-4, with TRBD1 matching 10 bases. J was trimmed by 3 bases and V by 5 bases; bases with no gene match: 6. Germline V lookup: CDR1 SEHNR, CDR2 FQNEAQ (reference sequence). The CDR3 length is 16 residues.

A few counts support this clone. The V and J genes are TRBV3-1 (or the pseudogene TRBV3-2) and TRBJ2-7; tentative D call: TRBD2 (5 bases). The CDR3 loop spans 18 amino acids. V lost 0 bases and J lost 2, with 20 bases in between. Germline V gene data show CDR1 as LGHDT and CDR2 as YNNKEL (reference sequence). The CDR3 nucleotides read TGTGCCAGCAGCCAAGAGCTCCCCGGAACGGAGGACGCCTACGAGCAGTACTTC. Its protein is CASSQELPGTEDAYEQYF.

Here the CDR3 DNA reads TGTGCCAGTAGTATACCCCGGGGAGGACAAGAGACCCAGTACTTC. This sequence encodes CASSIPRGGQETQYF. V and J are TRBV19 and TRBJ2-5; TRBD2 is a possible D gene (6 bases). Trimming cost V 2 bases and J 2 bases, with 12 bases left between them. Germline lookup yields CDR1 LNHDA and CDR2 SQIVND (reference sequence). The CDR3 length is 15 residues.

CDR3 sequence: CASIFRGSGDYGYTF. The CDR3 DNA reads TGTGCCAGCATTTTCCGGGGATCGGGTGACTATGGCTACACCTTC. The chain links TRBV28 to TRBJ1-2; D gene unclear. Germline CDR1 is MDHEN and CDR2 is SYDVKM. The CDR3 spans 15 residues. The ends were cut back, 7 bases at V and 3 bases at J, with 18 bases in the middle.